A selection of T cell receptor beta chains follows, all from one sample in a study of identical twins. Using its own MiXCR run on the 5' RACE reads, TCRdb lists one record per CDR3 protein. The sample holds about 660,000 distinct CDR3 sequences; 8.6% are singletons and the top ten take more than 0.75%. This sample was also put to use in a study of yellow fever vaccine responses in identical twins.

Sequencing was performed on PBMCs. Every receptor here comes from a woman between 18 and 29 years old in good health. CDR3s include the opening cysteine and the closing phenylalanine or tryptophan. The D gene is left open where the match is weak. Clone size is shown for a subset of rows, as once, few, many or a class of expanded clone.

j_call: TRBJ1-1; clone_size: -; d_call: -; v_call: TRBV30; cdr3_aa: CAWSADMNTEAFF; cdr3_nt: TGTGCCTGGAGTGCAGATATGAACACTGAAGCTTTCTTT
j_call: TRBJ2-7; clone_size: -; d_call: TRBD1; v_call: TRBV10-3; cdr3_aa: CAIRPDGQGLHEQYF; cdr3_nt: TGTGCCATCAGACCCGATGGACAGGGTCTTCACGAGCAGTACTTC
j_call: TRBJ2-3; clone_size: many; d_call: TRBD2; v_call: TRBV20-1; cdr3_aa: CSARSEAGGGDTDTQYF; cdr3_nt: TGCAGTGCTAGATCAGAAGCGGGGGGAGGCGACACAGATACGCAGTATTTT
j_call: TRBJ2-7; clone_size: many; d_call: -; v_call: TRBV12-3/TRBV12-4; cdr3_aa: CASSSLTGLNYEQYF; cdr3_nt: TGTGCCAGCAGTTCTCTGACAGGATTGAACTACGAGCAGTACTTC
j_call: TRBJ1-6; clone_size: -; d_call: -; v_call: TRBV10-3; cdr3_aa: CAISRTEDSPLHF; cdr3_nt: TGTGCCATCAGTAGGACTGAGGATTCACCCCTCCACTTT
j_call: TRBJ2-1; clone_size: few; d_call: -; v_call: TRBV20-1; cdr3_aa: CSARDPDEQFF; cdr3_nt: TGCAGTGCTAGAGATCCGGATGAGCAGTTCTTC
j_call: TRBJ1-2; clone_size: many; d_call: TRBD1; v_call: TRBV10-3; cdr3_aa: CAITIDRGQGYTF; cdr3_nt: TGTGCCATCACTATAGACAGGGGGCAAGGCTACACCTTC
j_call: TRBJ2-1; clone_size: many; d_call: -; v_call: TRBV5-1; cdr3_aa: CASSGQGSYNEQFF; cdr3_nt: TGCGCCAGCAGCGGGCAGGGCTCCTACAATGAGCAGTTCTTC
j_call: TRBJ2-7; clone_size: few; d_call: TRBD2; v_call: TRBV7-2; cdr3_aa: CASSLEASGIGEQYF; cdr3_nt: TGTGCCAGCAGCTTAGAGGCTAGCGGGATTGGCGAGCAGTACTTC
j_call: TRBJ2-3; clone_size: -; d_call: TRBD2; v_call: TRBV20-1; cdr3_aa: CCATGLAGESAGTDTQYF; cdr3_nt: TGCTGTGCCACCGGACTAGCGGGGGAGTCAGCGGGCACAGATACGCAGTATTTT
j_call: TRBJ2-3; clone_size: many; d_call: TRBD2; v_call: TRBV7-9; cdr3_aa: CASSLGPLAGRTDTQYF; cdr3_nt: TGTGCCAGCAGCTTAGGCCCACTAGCGGGCCGCACAGATACGCAGTATTTT
j_call: TRBJ2-2; clone_size: few; d_call: -; v_call: TRBV6-1; cdr3_aa: CASSEGLAHTGELFF; cdr3_nt: TGTGCCAGCAGTGAAGGCCTAGCGCACACCGGGGAGCTGTTTTTT
j_call: TRBJ2-3; clone_size: few; d_call: TRBD2; v_call: TRBV20-1; cdr3_aa: CSAYSGGATDTQYF; cdr3_nt: TGCAGTGCTTATAGCGGGGGGGCGACAGATACGCAGTATTTT
j_call: TRBJ2-1; clone_size: few; d_call: TRBD2; v_call: TRBV6-5; cdr3_aa: CASSYSGTSGGGNEQFF; cdr3_nt: TGTGCCAGCAGTTACTCAGGGACTAGCGGGGGGGGAAATGAGCAGTTCTTC
j_call: TRBJ2-1; clone_size: few; d_call: -; v_call: TRBV29-1; cdr3_aa: CSVVQDTYNEQFF; cdr3_nt: TGCAGCGTTGTACAGGACACCTACAATGAGCAGTTCTTC
j_call: TRBJ1-5; clone_size: few; d_call: -; v_call: TRBV28; cdr3_aa: CASSIGRRSNQPQHF; cdr3_nt: TGTGCCAGCAGCATCGGGCGACGAAGCAATCAGCCCCAGCATTTT
j_call: TRBJ1-1; clone_size: many; d_call: -; v_call: TRBV20-1; cdr3_aa: CSARDSVRQVTNTEAFF; cdr3_nt: TGCAGTGCTAGAGATTCCGTCCGACAGGTTACGAACACTGAAGCTTTCTTT
j_call: TRBJ2-7; clone_size: -; d_call: -; v_call: TRBV5-1; cdr3_aa: CASSLGGSPFFLYEQYF; cdr3_nt: TGCGCCAGCAGCTTGGGCGGGTCACCCTTTTTTCTCTACGAGCAGTACTTC
j_call: TRBJ2-1; clone_size: -; d_call: -; v_call: TRBV4-1; cdr3_aa: CASSQILGSGDEQFF; cdr3_nt: TGCGCCAGCAGCCAAATACTAGGTTCAGGCGATGAGCAGTTCTTC
j_call: TRBJ2-7; clone_size: few; d_call: -; v_call: TRBV7-2; cdr3_aa: CASSLATAFLSYF; cdr3_nt: TGTGCCAGCAGCTTAGCGACGGCTTTCTTATCGTACTTC
j_call: TRBJ2-7; clone_size: -; d_call: -; v_call: TRBV25-1; cdr3_aa: CASGPGLPPLEQYF; cdr3_nt: TGTGCCAGCGGACCGGGACTCCCACCTCTCGAGCAGTACTTC
j_call: TRBJ2-1; clone_size: few; d_call: -; v_call: TRBV28; cdr3_aa: CASSTLGPLSYNEQFF; cdr3_nt: TGTGCCAGCAGTACCCTCGGTCCTCTCTCCTACAATGAGCAGTTCTTC
j_call: TRBJ2-1; clone_size: -; d_call: TRBD2; v_call: TRBV6-5; cdr3_aa: CASSSRLASSYNEQFF; cdr3_nt: TGTGCCAGCAGTTCGAGACTAGCGAGCTCCTACAATGAGCAGTTCTTC
j_call: TRBJ1-3; clone_size: few; d_call: -; v_call: TRBV7-9; cdr3_aa: CASSPGDSSPIYF; cdr3_nt: TGTGCCAGCAGCCCAGGCGACTCGTCCCCCATATATTTT
j_call: TRBJ2-5; clone_size: few; d_call: TRBD1; v_call: TRBV20-1; cdr3_aa: CSAGQGARETQYF; cdr3_nt: TGCAGTGCCGGACAGGGGGCGAGAGAGACCCAGTACTTC
j_call: TRBJ2-7; clone_size: few; d_call: TRBD1; v_call: TRBV27; cdr3_aa: CASSGWTGGHEQYF; cdr3_nt: TGTGCCAGCAGTGGATGGACAGGGGGTCACGAGCAGTACTTC
j_call: TRBJ2-1; clone_size: many; d_call: -; v_call: TRBV12-5; cdr3_aa: CASGPGTGNEQFF; cdr3_nt: TGTGCTAGTGGCCCCGGGACTGGCAATGAGCAGTTCTTC
j_call: TRBJ2-1; clone_size: many; d_call: TRBD2; v_call: TRBV29-1; cdr3_aa: CSVLTGTSGRAGYEQFF; cdr3_nt: TGCAGCGTCCTAACCGGGACTAGCGGGAGGGCCGGGTATGAGCAGTTCTTC
j_call: TRBJ2-1; clone_size: few; d_call: -; v_call: TRBV27; cdr3_aa: CASSLFGLGMNEQFF; cdr3_nt: TGTGCCAGCAGTTTGTTTGGATTGGGTATGAATGAGCAGTTCTTC
j_call: TRBJ2-7; clone_size: many; d_call: TRBD1; v_call: TRBV6-5; cdr3_aa: CASSYRGQGAYEQYF; cdr3_nt: TGTGCCAGCAGTTACCGGGGACAGGGGGCCTACGAGCAGTACTTC
j_call: TRBJ1-2; clone_size: -; d_call: -; v_call: TRBV2; cdr3_aa: CASSEATQGLAGYTF; cdr3_nt: TGTGCCAGCAGTGAAGCGACGCAGGGTCTGGCTGGCTACACCTTC
j_call: TRBJ2-2; clone_size: few; d_call: TRBD2; v_call: TRBV20-1; cdr3_aa: CSAGTSGRAGELFF; cdr3_nt: TGCAGTGCTGGGACTAGCGGGAGGGCCGGGGAGCTGTTTTTT
j_call: TRBJ2-5; clone_size: -; d_call: -; v_call: TRBV12-3/TRBV12-4; cdr3_aa: CASSSGTLETQYF; cdr3_nt: TGTGCCAGCAGTTCTGGGACGCTAGAGACCCAGTACTTC
j_call: TRBJ2-2; clone_size: -; d_call: -; v_call: TRBV3-1; cdr3_aa: CASSQGSGGANTGELFF; cdr3_nt: TGTGCCAGCAGCCAAGGAAGTGGTGGAGCGAACACCGGGGAGCTGTTTTTT
j_call: TRBJ2-2; clone_size: few; d_call: -; v_call: TRBV9; cdr3_aa: CASTPGGGSAQKNTGELFF; cdr3_nt: TGTGCCAGCACCCCCGGAGGAGGTTCGGCTCAAAAAAACACCGGGGAGCTGTTTTTT
j_call: TRBJ2-2; clone_size: -; d_call: TRBD2; v_call: TRBV15; cdr3_aa: CATSRGGGAPNTGELFF; cdr3_nt: TGTGCCACCAGCAGAGGGGGAGGGGCCCCGAACACCGGGGAGCTGTTTTTT
j_call: TRBJ1-4; clone_size: many; d_call: TRBD1; v_call: TRBV10-3; cdr3_aa: CAISDGTVNEKLFF; cdr3_nt: TGTGCCATCAGTGACGGGACAGTTAATGAAAAACTGTTTTTT
j_call: TRBJ2-1; clone_size: -; d_call: -; v_call: TRBV24-1; cdr3_aa: CATSDFSANNEQFF; cdr3_nt: TGTGCCACCAGTGATTTTTCCGCTAACAATGAGCAGTTCTTC
j_call: TRBJ2-1; clone_size: few; d_call: -; v_call: TRBV11-2; cdr3_aa: CASSFSKAVGEQFF; cdr3_nt: TGTGCCAGCAGCTTTAGTAAGGCTGTCGGTGAGCAGTTCTTC
j_call: TRBJ1-1; clone_size: few; d_call: -; v_call: TRBV6-5; cdr3_aa: CASLSTNTEAFF; cdr3_nt: TGTGCCAGCTTATCAACGAACACTGAAGCTTTCTTT
j_call: TRBJ2-2; clone_size: few; d_call: -; v_call: TRBV6-6; cdr3_aa: CASKFLDGELFF; cdr3_nt: TGTGCCAGTAAATTTCTCGACGGGGAGCTGTTTTTT
j_call: TRBJ2-7; clone_size: few; d_call: TRBD1; v_call: TRBV20-1; cdr3_aa: CSARYRGRITYEQYF; cdr3_nt: TGCAGTGCTAGGTACAGGGGGCGAATTACCTACGAGCAGTACTTC
j_call: TRBJ1-4; clone_size: -; d_call: -; v_call: TRBV4-3; cdr3_aa: CASSQGHLTTNEKLFF; cdr3_nt: TGCGCCAGCAGCCAAGGGCATCTCACAACTAATGAAAAACTGTTTTTT
j_call: TRBJ2-1; clone_size: -; d_call: TRBD2; v_call: TRBV14; cdr3_aa: CASSQGTSAYNEQFF; cdr3_nt: TGTGCCAGCAGCCAGGGGACTAGCGCCTACAATGAGCAGTTCTTC
j_call: TRBJ1-2; clone_size: -; d_call: -; v_call: TRBV20-1; cdr3_aa: CSARETGLIYGYTF; cdr3_nt: TGCAGTGCTAGGGAGACAGGTCTGATCTATGGCTACACCTTC